This T cell receptor (beta chain) was sequenced during a study of T cell responses to AZD1222 COVID-19 vaccine. Study summary: Second-dose intervals near 4 or 12 weeks were combined. Regarding the study as a whole: Reportedly, close to half of spike-specific TCRs are directed against unmutated variant regions. Clonal diversity may have been underestimated in mostly white British donors.

Repertoires were generated with immunoSEQ multiplex PCR, while TCRdb's copy carries only in-frame clones and drops some. Altogether tens of thousands of clones are present, roughly 86% being singletons, with the ten largest covering roughly a sixth. This CDR3 is built from 15 residues. Note on this clone: Its antigen is not known.

This sequence was found in an adult in good health. The rearrangement uses TRBV21-1 and TRBJ2-1; the table's D call, TRBD2, has no DNA check behind it. TRBV21-1 is assigned pseudogene status. Sequencing was performed on peripheral blood, taken on day 0 of AZD1222 vaccination. DNA for the CDR3: TGTGCCAGCAGCAAAGTTCCAGCTAGCTACAATGAGCAGTTCTTC. This translates into CASSKVPASYNEQFF.